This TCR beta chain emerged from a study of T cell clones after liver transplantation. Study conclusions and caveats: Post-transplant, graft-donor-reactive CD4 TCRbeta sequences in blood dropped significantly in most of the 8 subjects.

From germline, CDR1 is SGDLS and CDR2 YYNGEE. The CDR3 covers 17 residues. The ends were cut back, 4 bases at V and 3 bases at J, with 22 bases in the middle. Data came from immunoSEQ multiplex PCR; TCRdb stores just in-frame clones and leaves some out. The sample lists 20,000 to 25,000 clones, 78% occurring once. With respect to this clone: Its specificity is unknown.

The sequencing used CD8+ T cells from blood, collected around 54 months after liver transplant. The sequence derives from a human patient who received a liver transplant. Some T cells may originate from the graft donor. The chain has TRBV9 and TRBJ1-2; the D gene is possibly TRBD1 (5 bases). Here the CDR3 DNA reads TGTGCCAGCAGCCCACTCGATGGGGGACCGGGGGACTATGGCTACACCTTC. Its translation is CASSPLDGGPGDYGYTF.